This T cell receptor beta chain came from a study of early T cells in non-severe SARS-CoV-2 infection. Notes on the study in general: Clonotype matching in VDJdb favored anti-spike CD8 responses and did not capture private and CD4 specificities.

A note on this clonotype: Its antigen is currently unknown.

The V segment lost 5 bases and the J segment 1 base; nucleotides outside the gene matches: 7. This CDR3 has 15 residues. The germline V gene has CDR1 SGHNT and CDR2 YENEEA. Individual cDNA molecules each received unique molecular identifiers attached to them. TCRdb passed the 5' RACE reads through MiXCR, listing each CDR3 protein once. Of 80,000 to 95,000 distinct CDR3 sequences detected, about 15% appear once; the ten largest clones hold around 5.8%. Sequencing input: whole blood. This chain links TRBV11-3 with TRBJ2-5; TRBD1 matches 7 bases. The sequence derives from an adult who was a healthcare worker with PCR-confirmed SARS-CoV-2 infection or an uninfected control (not recorded which). The CDR3 coding sequence is TGTGCCAGCAGCCTTACAGGGGCCACCCAAGAGACCCAGTACTTC. Translated: CASSLTGATQETQYF. Full variable domain (remainder filled in from reference TRBV11-3 and TRBJ2-5): EAGVVQSPRYKIIEKKQPVAFWCNPISGHNTLYWYLQNLGQGPELLIRYENEEAVDDSQLPKDRFSAERLKGVDSTLKIQPAELGDSAVYLCASSLTGATQETQYFGPGTRLLVL.